One T cell receptor beta chain is described in this entry. The target antigen is unknown. A single base separates this from a much larger clone, so it may be a read error. The CDR3 is 14 amino acids. The germline CDR1 and CDR2 sequences are ENHRY and SYGVKD. This record comes from a study of CD8 T cells in ankylosing spondylitis. The study, taken as a whole, reports: Earlier authors reported some of these motif variants in reactive arthritis synovial fluid and blood. Reportedly, matched ankylosing spondylitis synovial fluid was significantly enriched for disease-linked clones. Relatively rare in peripheral blood, disease-linked clones were also CD8+.

Quantitative 5'-RACE with molecular barcodes produced the TCR beta libraries. Using its own MiXCR run on the 5' RACE reads, TCRdb lists one record per CDR3 protein. Here the sample spans 85,000 to 100,000 distinct CDR3 sequences, about 8.1% being singletons. This sequence was found in a male donor with ankylosing spondylitis or in good health (not recorded which). The V call is TRBV10-3, the J call TRBJ2-3; 7 bases match TRBD2. Material for sequencing was blood, either unsorted or a sorted T cell fraction (not recorded which). CDR3 sequence: CVTTPSGDTDTQYF. In DNA form, the CDR3 reads TGTGTCACCACGCCTAGCGGAGACACAGATACGCAGTATTTT.